The present T cell receptor (beta chain) was sequenced within a study of cytomegalovirus exposure and HLA in healthy donors. To note about this clone: Its target is unknown.

Primers: 60 Vbeta forward and 13 Jbeta reverse. Only in-frame clones appear in the TCRdb table, and some are missing; sequencing was by immunoSEQ multiplex PCR. Here the sample spans about 86,000 clones, roughly 80% being singletons. General study points: Solely CMV serostatus was available to characterize immune exposure. Sequences of the TCR beta chain were said to predict the HLA-A and HLA-B alleles of most subjects accurately.

Healthy people donating bone marrow made up the donors. This CDR3 has 14 amino acids. Germline-derived CDR1 and CDR2 are LNHDA and SQIVND (reference sequence). V trimming: 6 bases; J trimming: 2 bases; junction bases outside the gene matches: 3. Material for sequencing was PBMCs. This clonotype was obtained from a woman aged 40 to 55 in good health and CMV-seropositive. The chain is built from TRBV19 and TRBJ2-7; 11 bases align to TRBD1. CDR3 DNA: TGTGCCAGTAGCCGGACAGGGGGCCCCTACGAGCAGTACTTC. Protein product: CASSRTGGPYEQYF.